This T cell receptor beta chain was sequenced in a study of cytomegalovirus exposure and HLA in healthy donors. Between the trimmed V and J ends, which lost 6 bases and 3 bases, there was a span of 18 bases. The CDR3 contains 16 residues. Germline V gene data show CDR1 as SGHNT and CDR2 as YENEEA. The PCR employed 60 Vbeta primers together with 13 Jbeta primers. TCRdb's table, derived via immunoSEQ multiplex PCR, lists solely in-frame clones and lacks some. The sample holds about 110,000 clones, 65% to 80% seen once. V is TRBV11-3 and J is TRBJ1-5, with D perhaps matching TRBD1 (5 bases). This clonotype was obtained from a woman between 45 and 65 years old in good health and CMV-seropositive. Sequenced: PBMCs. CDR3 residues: CASSNPREANNQPQHF. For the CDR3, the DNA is TGTGCCAGCAGTAACCCCAGGGAGGCGAACAATCAGCCCCAGCATTTT.